Listed here are 23 T cell receptor beta chains from one sample, sequenced in a study of blood T cell repertoires in COVID-19. The data were produced by immunoSEQ multiplex PCR, yet TCRdb's version contains in-frame clones alone and is incomplete. The sample lists approximately 80,000 clones; 86% were seen once. The sample taken for sequencing was peripheral blood. These receptor sequences come from a man aged 50-59 years with active COVID-19.

The count of this clone is one. The V and J genes are TRBV7-2 and TRBJ1-2; D is possibly TRBD1 (6 bases). Trimming took off 5 bases at V and 4 bases at J, with 14 bases between the two ends. The CDR3 runs to 14 residues. Per germline, CDR1 SGHTA and CDR2 FQGNSA. CDR3 sequence reads: CASSPDRRVYGYTF. CDR3 nucleotide sequence: TGTGCCAGCAGCCCGGACAGACGGGTCTATGGCTACACCTTC.

V is TRBV7-9 and J is TRBJ1-1, with D possibly being TRBD1 (5 bases). The CDR3 totals 19 residues. The germline V and J ends were trimmed by 4 bases and 1 base, with 25 bases remaining between them. Germline-derived CDR1 and CDR2 are SEHNR and FQNEAQ (reference sequence). This CDR3 is CASSSRSTTGRGENTEAFF. In nucleotides, the CDR3 is TGTGCCAGCAGCTCTCGATCAACGACGGGACGGGGGGAGAACACTGAAGCTTTCTTT.

The V call is TRBV10-1, the J call TRBJ2-7, with TRBD2 as a possible D gene (7 bases). Deletions cut 9 bases from V and 9 bases from J, with 24 bases between. This CDR3 comprises 14 residues. Germline-derived CDR1 and CDR2 are WNHNN and SYGVQD (reference sequence). The CDR3 region has the DNA TGCGCCAGGTCACAAGGGGGGGGCGCGATCCGGCAGTACTTC. Translated: CARSQGGGAIRQYF.

The rearrangement uses TRBV7-2 and TRBJ1-2, with 10 bases aligning to TRBD1. The CDR3 is made up of 14 amino acids. V shed 5 bases, J shed 5 bases, and the junction held 5 bases outside the gene matches. Germline V lookup: CDR1 SGHTA, CDR2 FQGNSA. CDR3 nucleotide sequence: TGTGCCAGCAGCCAAGACAGGGGGCAATATGGCTACACCTTC. It codes for CASSQDRGQYGYTF. Drawing the rest from reference TRBV7-2 and TRBJ1-2, the complete variable domain is GAGVSQSPSNKVTEKGKDVELRCDPISGHTALYWYRQSLGQGLEFLIYFQGNSAPDKSGLPSDRFSAERTGGSVSTLTIQRTQQEDSAVYLCASSQDRGQYGYTFGSGTRLTVV.

DNA of the CDR3: TGTGCCAGCAGCCCCCATATTGACAGAATCTATGAGCAGTTCTTC. Its translation is CASSPHIDRIYEQFF. This rearrangement joins TRBV6-2 or TRBV6-3 to TRBJ2-1, with D perhaps TRBD1 (5 bases). Looked up from germline, CDR1 is MNHEY and CDR2 is SVGEGT. Deletions cut 6 bases from V and 8 bases from J, with 20 bases between. This CDR3 region has 15 residues.

The CDR3 DNA reads TGTGCCAGCAGCTCCCTTCCGGGACAGGCGAGCACTGAAGCTTTCTTT. Translated, it gives CASSSLPGQASTEAFF. This chain joins TRBV7-2 and TRBJ1-1; TRBD1 aligns across 8 bases. J was trimmed by 4 bases and V by 4 bases; bases with no gene match: 11. The CDR3 is 16 amino acids. In germline, CDR1 is SGHTA, CDR2 FQGNSA.

The chain uses TRBV18 and TRBJ2-2, with 7 nucleotides matching TRBD2. Germline assignment: CDR1 KGHSH and CDR2 LQKENI. This CDR3 is 18 amino acids long. The junction had 14 bases not matched to a gene; V was cut back by 3 bases and J by 4 bases. This CDR3 is CASSPPSGREESTGELFF. DNA for the CDR3: TGTGCCAGCTCACCCCCCTCAGGACGGGAGGAAAGCACCGGGGAGCTGTTTTTT.

The chain joins TRBV6-2 or TRBV6-3 to TRBJ2-5; D ambiguous. In germline, CDR1 is MNHEY, CDR2 SVGEGT. V lost 0 bases, J lost 0 bases, and 8 bases lay in between. This CDR3 contains 15 residues. CDR3 DNA: TGTGCCAGCAGTTACTCGATAGCCTACCAAGAGACCCAGTACTTC. It encodes CASSYSIAYQETQYF.

The V and J genes are TRBV4-2 and TRBJ2-5, with TRBD2 matching over 7 bases. Germline V gene data show CDR1 as LGHNA and CDR2 as YNFKEQ. V dropped 0 bases and J dropped 4; count of bases not matched to a gene: 2. The CDR3 has 14 residues. The CDR3, as DNA: TGTGCCAGCAGCCAAGAGGGCGGGAGAGAGACCCAGTACTTC. It is translated as CASSQEGGRETQYF.

The V call is TRBV19, the J call TRBJ1-5; no definite D call. This CDR3 has 13 amino acids. Germline assignment: CDR1 LNHDA and CDR2 SQIVND (reference sequence). Trimming shortened V by 7 bases and J by 5 bases, and 12 bases separated the two germline ends. This chain's CDR3 is CASTRQSDQPQHF. CDR3 sequence (DNA): TGTGCCAGTACGCGGCAGTCTGATCAGCCCCAGCATTTT.

This clone appeared once. The rearrangement links TRBV18 to TRBJ1-3; 7 bases line up with TRBD1. V lost 0 bases to trimming and J lost 4 bases; unmatched junction nucleotides: 3. The germline gives CDR1 KGHSH, CDR2 LQKENI. This CDR3 contains 15 residues. The CDR3: CASSPPAGQGNTIYF. CDR3 nucleotide sequence: TGTGCCAGCTCACCACCCGCGGGACAGGGAAACACCATATATTTT.

The V call is TRBV4-2, the J call TRBJ1-3; D may be TRBD1 (6 bases). The germline V gene encodes CDR1 LGHNA and CDR2 YNFKEQ. The V gene lost 0 bases and the J gene lost 3 bases, with 12 bases spanning the gap. The CDR3 contains 16 residues. CDR3 amino acids: CASSQDRRGDGNTIYF. CDR3 DNA sequence: TGTGCCAGCAGCCAAGATCGCAGGGGAGATGGAAACACCATATATTTT.

The gene calls are TRBV6-2 or TRBV6-3 and TRBJ1-2, with TRBD1 matching 11 bases. Germline values: CDR1 MNHEY, CDR2 SVGEGT. The J segment lost 4 bases and the V segment lost 5 bases, leaving 6 bases of the junction unmatched. The CDR3 sequence is 15 residues long. This CDR3 reads CASSDPGTGGYGYTF. CDR3 nucleotides: TGTGCCAGCAGTGACCCCGGGACAGGGGGCTATGGCTACACCTTC.

The chain employs TRBV18 and TRBJ2-2; 8 bases align to TRBD2. CDR1 is KGHSH, CDR2 LQKENI, per germline. J gave up 6 bases and V 0 bases, and 9 bases lay outside the gene matches. The CDR3 has 17 residues. CDR3 protein: CASSPPSKREMPGELFF. CDR3 in DNA: TGTGCCAGCTCACCACCATCTAAGCGGGAGATGCCCGGGGAGCTGTTTTTT.

The chain is built from TRBV6-1 and TRBJ2-1, with D perhaps matching TRBD2 (7 bases). Germline CDR1 MNHNS, CDR2 SASEGT. Trimming shortened V by 3 bases and J by 6 bases, and 15 bases separated the two germline ends. The CDR3 loop spans 15 amino acids. The CDR3 here is CASSEWGGPGNEQFF. CDR3 DNA: TGTGCCAGCAGTGAGTGGGGGGGCCCGGGCAATGAGCAGTTCTTC.

The V call is TRBV21-1, the J call TRBJ2-2; the table gives TRBD1 as D, unverified against the DNA. TRBV21-1 is recorded as a pseudogene. CDR3 length equals 19 residues. The CDR3 protein is CASSKVLQGLDPLTGELFF. The DNA for the CDR3 is TGTGCCAGCAGCAAAGTCTTACAGGGCTTAGACCCTTTGACCGGGGAGCTGTTTTTT.

The V call is TRBV30, the J call TRBJ1-6; TRBD1 matches at 7 bases. This CDR3 comprises 12 residues. Germline V gene lookup returns CDR1 GTSNPN and CDR2 SVGIG (reference sequence). The CDR3 nucleotides read TGTGCGTTACAGGGGAATAATTCACCCCTCCACTTT. Encoded protein: CALQGNNSPLHF.

The chain couples TRBV4-3 to TRBJ1-5, with 7 bases aligning to TRBD1. The V and J ends lost 0 bases and 5 bases, in that order; junction bases with no gene match: 4. This CDR3 comprises 15 residues. CDR1 is LGHNA and CDR2 is YSLEER in the germline V gene. The CDR3: CASSQEVQGDQPQHF. The CDR3 bases are TGCGCCAGCAGCCAAGAAGTCCAGGGGGATCAGCCCCAGCATTTT.

In this sample, this clone turned up a few times. One end of the junction does not line up with germline, which may come from a read error. V is TRBV7-7 and J is TRBJ2-7; 7 positions match TRBD1. CDR1 is SSHAT, CDR2 FNYEAQ, per germline (reference sequence). This CDR3 has 15 amino acids. The CDR3 here is CASSLEGACSYEQYF. The CDR3 nucleotides read TGTGCTAGCAGCTTAGAGGGGGCTTGCTCCTACGAGCAGTACTTC.

The rearrangement joins TRBV30 to TRBJ1-2; no clear D gene. The germline gives CDR1 GTSNPN, CDR2 SVGIG (reference sequence). The ends were cut back, 3 bases at V and 7 bases at J, with 12 bases in the middle. The CDR3 has 12 amino acids. As DNA, the CDR3 is TGTGCCTGGAGGCTGTCGGCGGGTGGCTACACCTTC. The encoded protein is CAWRLSAGGYTF.

The rearrangement joins TRBV14 to TRBJ1-2; 8 bases match TRBD1. The ends lost 4 bases at V and 4 bases at J; junction bases unmatched: 5. The CDR3 sequence is 14 residues long. The germline CDR1 and CDR2 sequences are SGHDN and FVKESK. The CDR3 sequence: CASSLNRGTYGYTF. The DNA of the CDR3 is TGTGCCAGCAGCCTAAACAGGGGGACCTATGGCTACACCTTC.

The chain recombines TRBV10-3 with TRBJ2-3, with TRBD1 matching over 11 bases. Germline V CDR1 and CDR2: ENHRY, SYGVKD. The CDR3 covers 16 residues. The CDR3 region has the DNA TGTGCATCCAGGACAGGGGGCGCGGATGGCACAGATACGCAGTATTTT. Translating gives CASRTGGADGTDTQYF.

The gene calls are TRBV18 and TRBJ2-2, with 8 bases aligning to TRBD1. Trimming at V came to 1 base and at J to 0 bases, leaving 7 bases not matched to a gene. The CDR3 covers 18 residues. Germline loops: CDR1 KGHSH, CDR2 LQKENI. The CDR3 DNA is TGTGCCAGCTCACCACTTCCCGTGGGACAGGCGAACACCGGGGAGCTGTTTTTT. Translation: CASSPLPVGQANTGELFF.